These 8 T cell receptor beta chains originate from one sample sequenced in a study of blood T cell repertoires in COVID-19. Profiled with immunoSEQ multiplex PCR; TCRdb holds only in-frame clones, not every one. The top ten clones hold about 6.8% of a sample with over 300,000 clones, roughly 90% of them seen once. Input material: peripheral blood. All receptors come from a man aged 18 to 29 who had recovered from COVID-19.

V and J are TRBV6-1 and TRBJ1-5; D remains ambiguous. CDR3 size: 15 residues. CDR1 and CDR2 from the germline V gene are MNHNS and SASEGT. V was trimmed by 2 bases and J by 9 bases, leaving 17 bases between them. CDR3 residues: CASSERRGDKGPQHF. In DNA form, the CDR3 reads TGTGCCAGCAGTGAACGGCGAGGAGATAAAGGGCCCCAGCATTTT.

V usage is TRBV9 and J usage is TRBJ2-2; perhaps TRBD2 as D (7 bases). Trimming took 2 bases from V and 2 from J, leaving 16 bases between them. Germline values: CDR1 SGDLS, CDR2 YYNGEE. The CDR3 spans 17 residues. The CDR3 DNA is TGTGCCAGCAGCGTTCTGGGAGGGGGACCAAACACCGGGGAGCTGTTTTTT. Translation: CASSVLGGGPNTGELFF. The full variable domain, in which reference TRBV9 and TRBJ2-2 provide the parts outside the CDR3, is DSGVTQTPKHLITATGQRVTLRCSPRSGDLSVYWYQQSLDQGLQFLIQYYNGEERAKGNILERFSAQQFPDLHSELNLSSLELGDSALYFCASSVLGGGPNTGELFFGEGSRLTVL.

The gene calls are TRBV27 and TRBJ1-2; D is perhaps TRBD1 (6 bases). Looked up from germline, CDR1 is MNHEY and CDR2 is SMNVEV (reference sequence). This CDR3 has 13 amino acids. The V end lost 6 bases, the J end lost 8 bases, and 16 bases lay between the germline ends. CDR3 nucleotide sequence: TGTGCCAGCAGCTCCTACGACAGGAACGGCTACACCTTC. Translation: CASSSYDRNGYTF.

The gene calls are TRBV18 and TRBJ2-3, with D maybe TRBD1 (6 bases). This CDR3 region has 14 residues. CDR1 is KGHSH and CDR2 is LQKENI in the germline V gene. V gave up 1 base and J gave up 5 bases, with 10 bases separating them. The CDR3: CASSPLQGRDTQYF. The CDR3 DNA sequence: TGTGCCAGCTCACCACTTCAGGGGCGAGATACGCAGTATTTT.

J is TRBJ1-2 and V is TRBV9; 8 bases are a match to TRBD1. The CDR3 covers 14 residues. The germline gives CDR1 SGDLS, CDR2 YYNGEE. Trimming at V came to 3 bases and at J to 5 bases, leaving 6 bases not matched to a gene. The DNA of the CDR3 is TGTGCCAGCAGCGACTCAGGGGGCAGGTATGGCTACACCTTC. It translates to CASSDSGGRYGYTF.

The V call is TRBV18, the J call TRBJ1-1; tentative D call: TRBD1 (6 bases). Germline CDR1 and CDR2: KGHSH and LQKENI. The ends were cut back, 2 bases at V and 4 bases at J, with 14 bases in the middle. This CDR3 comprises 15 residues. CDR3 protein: CASSPGQPSTTEAFF. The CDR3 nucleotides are TGTGCCAGCTCACCAGGACAGCCTAGTACCACTGAAGCTTTCTTT.

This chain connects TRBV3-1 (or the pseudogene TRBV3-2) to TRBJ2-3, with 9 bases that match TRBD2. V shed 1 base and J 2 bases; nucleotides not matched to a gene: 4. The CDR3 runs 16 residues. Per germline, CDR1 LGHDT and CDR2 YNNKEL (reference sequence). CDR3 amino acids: CASSQVPSGDTDTQYF. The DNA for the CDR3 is TGTGCCAGCAGCCAAGTCCCTAGCGGGGACACAGATACGCAGTATTTT.

CDR3 in amino acids: CAISEDRANSPLHF. The CDR3 nucleotides read TGTGCCATCAGTGAAGACAGGGCGAATTCACCCCTCCACTTT. This rearrangement joins TRBV10-3 to TRBJ1-6; 7 nucleotides line up with TRBD1. Trimming at V came to 3 bases and at J to 7 bases, leaving 3 bases not matched to a gene. Germline CDR1 and CDR2: ENHRY and SYGVKD. This CDR3 comprises 14 residues.